This T cell receptor beta chain came from a study of post-analysis software for immune sequencing data. About the study: Clinical courses comprised relapsing-remitting, secondary progressive and progressive-relapsing multiple sclerosis.

General study findings and limits: Those with multiple sclerosis, the patient group, showed significantly lower normalized Chao1 diversity than controls. TRBV5-6, TRBV5-1 and TRBV20-1 were among roughly five TRBV segments more frequent in patients than controls. Strong co-clustering by F measure was evident for samples that had been prepared in the same batch.

About this clonotype: No antigen is known for it.

The TCR beta cDNA libraries carried unique molecular identifiers. The source material, 1 to 10 million T cells, gave rise to approximately 520,000 cDNA molecules. TCRdb processed the PCR reads anew with MiXCR; each CDR3 protein has one entry. The sample shows about 380,000 distinct CDR3 sequences, about a third of them seen only once. This CDR3 region has 17 residues. V dropped 0 bases and J dropped 5 bases, with 19 bases sitting between them. Germline-derived CDR1 and CDR2 are MNHEY and SVGAGI. The chain combines TRBV6-5 with TRBJ2-5, with a weak D call TRBD1 (6 bases). The material sequenced was blood. The source is a girl between 10 and 17 years old with multiple sclerosis. CDR3 nucleotide sequence: TGTGCCAGCAGTTACTCGGGGGCAGGGTCACACGTGGAGACCCAGTACTTC. Translated, it gives CASSYSGAGSHVETQYF.